This entry lists 18 T cell receptor beta chains sequenced from one sample in a study of shared clonotypes between healthy human individuals. Terminally differentiated effector memory CD45RA+ cells were excluded from the naive CD8 cells, which were CD45RO-negative and positively selected for CCR7. TCRdb keeps only in-frame clones here, not all; method: immunoSEQ multiplex PCR. The profile shows approximately 590,000 clones, around 95% of them singletons. Material for sequencing was naive CD8+ T cells sorted from blood. Receptors originate from a woman aged 25-40 years in good health.

The chain uses TRBV6-6 and TRBJ1-1, with a tentative D call TRBD1 (5 bases). The V end lost 7 bases, the J end lost 2 bases, and 17 bases lay between the germline ends. The CDR3 length is 15 residues. Germline V gene data show CDR1 as MNHNY and CDR2 as SVGAGI (reference sequence). The CDR3 here is CASTRDRTLNTEAFF. The CDR3 DNA follows: TGTGCCAGCACCAGAGACAGAACACTTAACACTGAAGCTTTCTTT.

This sequence joins TRBV4-1 and TRBJ2-1; D is ambiguous. This CDR3 is 17 amino acids long. CDR1 is MGHRA, CDR2 YSYEKL, per germline. Deletions cut 0 bases from V and 0 bases from J, with 12 bases between. The CDR3 coding sequence is TGCGCCAGCAGCCAAGATGGGGTATCCCTCTCCTACAATGAGCAGTTCTTC. Translation gives CASSQDGVSLSYNEQFF.

V is TRBV10-3 and J is TRBJ2-7; D is possibly TRBD1 or TRBD2 (6 bases each). In germline, CDR1 is ENHRY, CDR2 SYGVKD. The V gene lost 2 bases and the J gene lost 0 bases, with 14 bases spanning the gap. The CDR3 covers 16 residues. CDR3 amino acids: CAISERGYRASYEQYF. Written as DNA, the CDR3 is TGTGCCATCAGTGAGCGGGGGTACAGGGCCTCCTACGAGCAGTACTTC.

The CDR3 loop reads CASSGLAGAGWNEQFF. The CDR3 coding sequence is TGTGCCAGCAGCGGATTAGCGGGAGCGGGGTGGAATGAGCAGTTCTTC. The genes are TRBV7-9 and TRBJ2-1; TRBD2 matches at 9 bases. Trimming cost V 5 bases and J 7 bases; bases outside gene matches: 12. Germline loops: CDR1 SEHNR, CDR2 FQNEAQ (reference sequence). The CDR3 is made up of 16 amino acids.

The genes are TRBV7-6 and TRBJ2-1; D is perhaps TRBD2 (5 bases). The germline CDR1 and CDR2 sequences are SGHVS and FNYEAQ. This CDR3 has 14 amino acids. V dropped 2 bases and J dropped 6 bases, with 11 bases sitting between them. As DNA, the CDR3 is TGTGCCAGCAGCTTAAGGCTAGCTTCCAATGAGCAGTTCTTC. It yields the protein CASSLRLASNEQFF.

V usage is TRBV4-1 and J usage is TRBJ2-1, with D hard to call. CDR3 length equals 14 residues. The V end lost 1 base, the J end lost 4 bases, and 8 bases lay between the germline ends. Germline lookup yields CDR1 MGHRA and CDR2 YSYEKL. The CDR3 sequence is CASSQGMAYNEQFF. The CDR3 DNA follows: TGCGCCAGCAGCCAAGGGATGGCTTACAATGAGCAGTTCTTC.

This rearrangement joins TRBV7-6 to TRBJ2-1, with TRBD2 matching 10 bases. The CDR3 has 16 amino acids. CDR1 SGHVS and CDR2 FNYEAQ come from the germline V gene. V shed 5 bases and J 6 bases; nucleotides not matched to a gene: 10. CDR3: CASSPGGGLASNEQFF. The CDR3 DNA follows: TGTGCCAGCAGCCCAGGAGGGGGACTAGCGTCCAATGAGCAGTTCTTC. Full variable domain (missing parts from reference TRBV7-6 and TRBJ2-1): GAGVSQSPRYKVTKRGQDVALRCDPISGHVSLYWYRQALGQGPEFLTYFNYEAQQDKSGLPNDRFSAERPEGSISTLTIQRTEQRDSAMYRCASSPGGGLASNEQFFGPGTRLTVL.

This chain connects TRBV7-6 to TRBJ2-1; the match to TRBD2 covers 14 bases. V lost 6 bases and J lost 7; bases outside the gene matches: 11. The CDR3 is 17 residues long. Germline V lookup: CDR1 SGHVS, CDR2 FNYEAQ. The CDR3 region is CASSGTPGLAGANEQFF. The CDR3 nucleotides read TGTGCCAGCAGTGGCACTCCGGGACTAGCGGGAGCAAATGAGCAGTTCTTC.

This rearrangement joins TRBV15 to TRBJ2-1; D perhaps matches TRBD2 (6 bases). The germline V gene has CDR1 LNHNV and CDR2 YYDKDF (reference sequence). The V end lost 3 bases, the J end lost 10 bases, and 19 bases lay between the germline ends. The CDR3 is 15 residues long. CDR3 in amino acids: CATSRDGTWAIEQFF. CDR3 DNA sequence: TGTGCCACCAGCAGGGACGGGACTTGGGCTATCGAGCAGTTCTTC.

This clone was observed a single time. The chain uses TRBV28 and TRBJ2-1; D might be TRBD2 (6 bases). Trimming removed 5 bases from V and 15 bases from J, with 14 bases in between. CDR1 and CDR2 (germline): MDHEN, SYDVKM. The CDR3 runs 11 residues. CDR3 nucleotide sequence: TGTGCCAGCAGTCCCGGGACTTGGCCGTTCTTC. Amino acids: CASSPGTWPFF.

The CDR3 DNA sequence: TGTGCCAGCAGCTTAGATCCTTGGCGGGAGGGCCACGACAATGAGCAGTTCTTC. Translated, it gives CASSLDPWREGHDNEQFF. This chain connects TRBV11-3 to TRBJ2-1, with 9 bases identical to TRBD2. Germline loops: CDR1 SGHNT, CDR2 YENEEA. The J segment lost 5 bases and the V segment lost 0 bases, leaving 11 bases of the junction unmatched. The CDR3 is made up of 18 amino acids. Drawing the rest from reference TRBV11-3 and TRBJ2-1, the complete variable domain is EAGVVQSPRYKIIEKKQPVAFWCNPISGHNTLYWYLQNLGQGPELLIRYENEEAVDDSQLPKDRFSAERLKGVDSTLKIQPAELGDSAVYLCASSLDPWREGHDNEQFFGPGTRLTVL.

This clone was recorded once. The rearrangement uses TRBV10-1 and TRBJ2-7, with TRBD1 matching 7 bases. With 0 bases clipped from V and 1 base from J, the junction kept 0 bases outside the gene matches. The CDR3 is made up of 14 amino acids. Germline-derived CDR1 and CDR2 are WNHNN and SYGVQD (reference sequence). The CDR3 DNA sequence: TGCGCCAGCAGTGAGTCGACAGGGTCCTACGAGCAGTACTTC. This gives the protein CASSESTGSYEQYF.

The chain uses TRBV7-3 and TRBJ2-1; D is unclear. This CDR3 spans 16 amino acids. The germline CDR1 and CDR2 sequences are SGHTA and FQGTGA. Trimming took 2 bases from V and 4 from J, leaving 15 bases between them. In DNA, the CDR3 is TGTGCCAGCAGCTTATCAATGGCGGCCCAGTACAATGAGCAGTTCTTC. Its translation: CASSLSMAAQYNEQFF.

The chain uses TRBV19 and TRBJ2-7; 8 bases line up with TRBD2. V gave up 10 bases and J gave up 2 bases; unmatched junction bases: 4. The CDR3 consists of 12 residues. Germline lookup yields CDR1 LNHDA and CDR2 SQIVND (reference sequence). The CDR3 region is CAKTSGPYEQYF. DNA of the CDR3: TGTGCCAAAACTAGCGGCCCCTACGAGCAGTACTTC.

This sequence joins TRBV29-1 and TRBJ2-1; TRBD2 aligns across 8 bases. The CDR3 has 16 residues. The V and J ends lost 2 bases and 8 bases, in that order; junction bases with no gene match: 14. CDR1 SQVTM and CDR2 ANQGSEA come from the germline V gene. CDR3 nucleotide sequence: TGCAGCGTTGAACTCTCCTCGGGACTAGATTTGTATGAGCAGTTCTTC. It encodes CSVELSSGLDLYEQFF.

The rearrangement joins TRBV6-5 to TRBJ2-5; the D gene is possibly TRBD1 (5 bases). CDR3 size: 15 residues. V dropped 2 bases and J dropped 5 bases, with 15 bases sitting between them. Germline V gene sequence: CDR1 MNHEY, CDR2 SVGAGI. The CDR3: CASSYGQGGPETQYF. The CDR3 nucleotides are TGTGCCAGCAGTTACGGGCAGGGTGGACCTGAGACCCAGTACTTC.

This chain links TRBV28 with TRBJ2-3, with 11 nucleotides matching TRBD2. The CDR3 is 17 amino acids. J was trimmed by 0 bases and V by 4 bases; bases with no gene match: 6. Germline V gives CDR1 MDHEN, CDR2 SYDVKM. The CDR3 loop is CASSSFRLAGSTDTQYF. The CDR3 DNA is TGTGCCAGCAGTTCCTTCCGACTAGCGGGAAGCACAGATACGCAGTATTTT. Complete variable domain (other parts from reference TRBV28 and TRBJ2-3): DVKVTQSSRYLVKRTGEKVFLECVQDMDHENMFWYRQDPGLGLRLIYFSYDVKMKEKGDIPEGYSVSREKKERFSLILESASTNQTSMYLCASSSFRLAGSTDTQYFGPGTRLTVL.

This clone was counted once. This rearrangement joins TRBV27 to TRBJ2-6; D call uncertain. The CDR3 loop spans 15 amino acids. Germline CDR1 reads MNHEY; CDR2 reads SMNVEV (reference sequence). V was trimmed by 3 bases and J by 0 bases, leaving 6 bases between them. Written as DNA, the CDR3 is TGTGCCAGCAGTTTGGATGCCTCTGGGGCCAACGTCCTGACTTTC. This translates into CASSLDASGANVLTF.